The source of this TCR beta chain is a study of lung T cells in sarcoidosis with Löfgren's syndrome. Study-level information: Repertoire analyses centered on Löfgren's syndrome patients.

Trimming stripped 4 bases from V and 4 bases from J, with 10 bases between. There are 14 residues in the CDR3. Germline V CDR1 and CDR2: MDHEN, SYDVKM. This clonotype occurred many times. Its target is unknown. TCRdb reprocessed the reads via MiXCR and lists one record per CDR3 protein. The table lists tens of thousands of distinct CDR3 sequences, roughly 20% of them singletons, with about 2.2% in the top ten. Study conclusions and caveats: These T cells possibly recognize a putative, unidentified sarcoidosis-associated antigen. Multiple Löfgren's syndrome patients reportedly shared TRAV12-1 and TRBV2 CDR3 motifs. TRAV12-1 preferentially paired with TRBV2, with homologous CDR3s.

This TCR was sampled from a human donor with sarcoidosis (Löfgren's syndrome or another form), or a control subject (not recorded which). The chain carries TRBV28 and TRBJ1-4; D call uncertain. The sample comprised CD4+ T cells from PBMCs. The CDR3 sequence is CASSYHGSNEKLFF. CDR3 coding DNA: TGTGCCAGCAGTTACCACGGGAGTAATGAAAAACTGTTTTTT. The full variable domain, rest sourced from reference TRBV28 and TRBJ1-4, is DVKVTQSSRYLVKRTGEKVFLECVQDMDHENMFWYRQDPGLGLRLIYFSYDVKMKEKGDIPEGYSVSREKKERFSLILESASTNQTSMYLCASSYHGSNEKLFFGSGTQLSVL.